The 26 T cell receptor beta chains listed next were all sequenced from one sample in a study of HIV-infected patients and healthy controls. TCRdb redid the calling of the 5' RACE reads with MiXCR, one entry per CDR3 protein. The table includes almost 65,000 distinct CDR3 sequences, 15% to 20% detected once. The sequenced material came from CD4+ T cells from blood. Receptors were obtained from a human donor in good health.

The chain carries TRBV4-1 and TRBJ1-5; D not certain. The CDR3 contains 19 residues. Germline CDR1 is MGHRA and CDR2 is YSYEKL. Trimming took 3 bases from V and 2 from J, leaving 23 bases between them. The CDR3 sequence: CASSQALDGRRGRNQPQHF. CDR3 nucleotides: TGCGCCAGCAGCCAGGCCCTAGACGGAAGGCGAGGTCGCAATCAGCCCCAGCATTTT.

In its sample, this clonotype was seen a few times. The chain couples TRBV20-1 to TRBJ2-2; 9 nucleotides line up with TRBD1. This CDR3 comprises 16 residues. CDR1 and CDR2 (germline): DFQATT, SNEGSKA (reference sequence). Trimming at V came to 0 bases and at J to 1 base, leaving 3 bases not matched to a gene. CDR3 sequence (DNA): TGCAGTGCTAGAGATGAGGGACAGGGGAACACCGGGGAGCTGTTTTTT. It encodes CSARDEGQGNTGELFF.

This clonotype was observed a handful of times. The chain is built from TRBV20-1 and TRBJ2-1, with TRBD2 matching over 10 bases. The ends lost 3 bases at V and 4 bases at J; junction bases unmatched: 3. The V gene's germline CDR1 is DFQATT and CDR2 SNEGSKA (reference sequence). This CDR3 is built from 14 residues. CDR3 coding DNA: TGCAGTGCTAGTGGACTAGCGGATTACAATGAGCAGTTCTTC. It specifies CSASGLADYNEQFF.

This clonotype has only a few counts. J is TRBJ2-6 and V is TRBV2; possibly TRBD2 for D (6 bases). CDR3 length equals 15 residues. Germline CDR1 and CDR2: SNHLY and FYNNEI. The V end lost 9 bases, the J end lost 4 bases, and 16 bases lay between the germline ends. In nucleotides, the CDR3 is TGTGCCAGTAAAAACGGGGGAACCGGGGCCAACGTCCTGACTTTC. It encodes CASKNGGTGANVLTF.

This clonotype was recorded at least ten times. This chain joins TRBV6-1 and TRBJ2-7; 9 nucleotides align to TRBD1. V was pared by 6 bases and J by 5 bases, with 5 bases of the junction left unmatched. Germline CDR1 is MNHNS and CDR2 is SASEGT. The CDR3 consists of 13 residues. CDR3 DNA: TGTGCCAGCAGCCGGGACAGGGTGGACGAGCAGTACTTC. Its translation: CASSRDRVDEQYF.

This clonotype was recorded a few times. The chain carries TRBV7-9 and TRBJ1-4; D uncertain. V lost 3 bases and J 14 bases, leaving 13 bases between the germline ends. The CDR3 is 12 residues long. Looked up from germline, CDR1 is SEHNR and CDR2 is FQNEAQ (reference sequence). DNA of the CDR3: TGTGCCAGCAGCTTGTTTATAGGTGTGCTGTTTTTT. It encodes CASSLFIGVLFF.

This clonotype was observed at least ten times. The gene calls are TRBV4-1 and TRBJ1-2, with D possibly being TRBD1 (5 bases). Germline lookup yields CDR1 MGHRA and CDR2 YSYEKL. With 0 bases removed from V and 2 bases from J, the gap between germline ends came to 7 bases. This CDR3 region has 14 residues. The CDR3 nucleotides read TGCGCCAGCAGCCAAGAGAACAGGAACTATGGCTACACCTTC. This codes for CASSQENRNYGYTF.

In its sample, this clonotype was seen many times. This sequence joins TRBV23-1 and TRBJ1-5; TRBD1 is a possible D gene (5 bases). TRBV23-1 is reported as an ORF; its role is uncertain. Trimming removed 2 bases at V and 0 bases at J, with 20 bases between. The CDR3 runs to 19 residues. The CDR3 reads CASSQPPGAGENSNQPQHF. In nucleotides, the CDR3 is TGCGCCAGCAGTCAACCCCCCGGGGCAGGTGAAAATAGCAATCAGCCCCAGCATTTT.

This rearrangement joins TRBV20-1 to TRBJ2-7; a possible D gene is TRBD2 (6 bases). The CDR3 loop spans 11 amino acids. V gave up 5 bases and J gave up 5 bases, with 10 bases separating them. Germline V CDR1 and CDR2: DFQATT, SNEGSKA (reference sequence). For the CDR3, the DNA is TGCAGTGCTCAGCGGGCGGACGAGCAGTACTTC. Translation: CSAQRADEQYF.

The chain has TRBV12-3 or TRBV12-4 and TRBJ1-5; tentatively, D is TRBD1 (6 bases). The CDR3 spans 14 residues. V was trimmed by 5 bases and J by 6 bases, leaving 14 bases between them. CDR3 bases: TGTGCCAGCAGTCACGGGGGGCTATCTCAGCCCCAGCATTTT. Amino acids: CASSHGGLSQPQHF.

The table lists this clonotype with a few counts. This chain connects TRBV19 to TRBJ1-2; no clear D gene. The CDR3 consists of 13 residues. V was cut by 3 bases and J by 7 bases, with 12 bases left in between. Germline V gives CDR1 LNHDA, CDR2 SQIVND (reference sequence). CDR3 amino acids: CASSIDNWFGYTF. The CDR3 DNA reads as TGTGCCAGTAGTATTGACAATTGGTTTGGCTACACCTTC.

This clonotype was found many times. The V call is TRBV5-5, the J call TRBJ1-2; D possibly corresponds to TRBD1 (6 bases). This CDR3 region has 13 residues. The germline CDR1 and CDR2 sequences are SGHKS and YYEKEE (reference sequence). The V end was cut by 9 bases, the J end by 6 bases, with 18 bases between. CDR3 residues: CATPRTDFDGYTF. The CDR3 DNA follows: TGTGCCACCCCCCGGACAGATTTCGATGGCTACACCTTC.

This CDR3 is CASSLGAGVQPQHF. CDR3 in DNA: TGTGCCAGCAGTTTAGGGGCAGGGGTCCAGCCCCAGCATTTT. The chain employs TRBV28 and TRBJ1-5; D is possibly TRBD1 (6 bases). Germline lookup yields CDR1 MDHEN and CDR2 SYDVKM. V was shortened by 2 bases and J by 7 bases, with 12 bases between the two germline ends. The CDR3 length is 14 residues.

The rearrangement links TRBV28 to TRBJ2-7, with no clear D. Germline CDR1 and CDR2: MDHEN and SYDVKM. The germline V and J ends were trimmed by 2 bases and 2 bases, with 4 bases remaining between them. The CDR3 is made up of 12 amino acids. CDR3 sequence reads: CASSLPAYEQYF. CDR3 bases: TGTGCCAGCAGTTTACCGGCCTACGAGCAGTACTTC.

In its sample, this clonotype was seen a few times. The rearrangement joins TRBV5-1 to TRBJ1-1, with a weak D call TRBD1 (5 bases). This CDR3 is 13 amino acids long. V was clipped by 3 bases and J by 3 bases, with 9 bases between them. Germline CDR1 is SGHRS and CDR2 is YFSETQ. The CDR3 loop reads CASSWDGYTEAFF. The CDR3 DNA reads as TGCGCCAGCAGCTGGGACGGTTACACTGAAGCTTTCTTT.

The CDR3 bases are TGCAGCGTTGCTATACCGGGACTGAACACTGAAGCTTTCTTT. It is translated as CSVAIPGLNTEAFF. The rearrangement joins TRBV29-1 to TRBJ1-1, with D possibly being TRBD1 (5 bases). The CDR3 contains 14 residues. V lost 4 bases to trimming and J lost 0 bases, with 12 bases between them. Germline loops: CDR1 SQVTM, CDR2 ANQGSEA.

This clonotype was recorded a few times. This rearrangement joins TRBV19 to TRBJ2-2; 7 bases line up with TRBD1. Germline V gene data show CDR1 as LNHDA and CDR2 as SQIVND (reference sequence). Losses at the gene ends were 5 bases for V and 2 bases for J; bases not matched to a gene: 8. The CDR3 sequence is 16 residues long. The CDR3 region has the DNA TGTGCCAGTAGTTTCGCCGGGACAGTCAACACCGGGGAGCTGTTTTTT. Its translation: CASSFAGTVNTGELFF.

This clonotype has a count of ten or more. The V and J genes are TRBV20-1 and TRBJ2-7, with 12 bases that match TRBD1. V was clipped by 3 bases and J by 6 bases; unmatched bases: 3. The CDR3 runs 13 residues. The germline V gene has CDR1 DFQATT and CDR2 SNEGSKA (reference sequence). CDR3 nucleotide sequence: TGCAGTGCTAGGGGGACAGGGGGCGTCGAGCAGTACTTC. Translation gives CSARGTGGVEQYF.

V is TRBV7-2 and J is TRBJ1-1; tentatively, D is TRBD1 (5 bases). This CDR3 contains 14 residues. Per germline, CDR1 SGHTA and CDR2 FQGNSA. Trimming stripped 7 bases from V and 1 base from J, with 13 bases between. The CDR3 sequence: CASIPGLRNTEAFF. In DNA, the CDR3 is TGTGCCAGCATCCCGGGACTTAGGAACACTGAAGCTTTCTTT.

This chain links TRBV6-2 or TRBV6-3 with TRBJ1-5; 8 bases are a match to TRBD1. The CDR3 has 14 amino acids. J was trimmed by 6 bases and V by 5 bases; bases with no gene match: 6. CDR1 is MNHEY, CDR2 SVGEGT, per germline. As DNA, the CDR3 is TGTGCCAGCAGTGGGGGACAGGTCACTCAGCCCCAGCATTTT. Translation gives CASSGGQVTQPQHF.

The chain employs TRBV6-2 or TRBV6-3 and TRBJ2-2; D is uncertain. The CDR3 runs to 14 residues. CDR1 MNHEY and CDR2 SVGEGT come from the germline V gene. Trimming took off 2 bases at V and 0 bases at J, with 4 bases between the two ends. DNA of the CDR3: TGTGCCAGCAGTTACAGGACGAACACCGGGGAGCTGTTTTTT. This translates into CASSYRTNTGELFF.

Details on this clonotype: Germline and junction disagree at one end, which may indicate a read error. This chain uses TRBV10-2 with TRBJ1-1; 8 bases fit TRBD1. CDR3 size: 13 residues. Germline CDR1 reads WSHSY; CDR2 reads SAAADI. CDR3 loop: CAGSVTGGTEAFF. The CDR3 nucleotides read TGCGCCGGCAGTGTCACAGGGGGAACTGAAGCTTTCTTT.

The V call is TRBV14, the J call TRBJ2-1; 10 bases fit TRBD2. The V gene's germline CDR1 is SGHDN and CDR2 FVKESK. This CDR3 has 17 amino acids. V lost 4 bases to trimming and J lost 3 bases; unmatched junction nucleotides: 9. CDR3 in amino acids: CASSLRVAGGYYNEQFF. In nucleotides, the CDR3 is TGTGCCAGCAGCCTAAGGGTAGCGGGAGGATACTACAATGAGCAGTTCTTC. Filled out from reference TRBV14 and TRBJ2-1, the complete variable domain reads EAGVTQFPSHSVIEKGQTVTLRCDPISGHDNLYWYRRVMGKEIKFLLHFVKESKQDESGMPNNRFLAERTGGTYSTLKVQPAELEDSGVYFCASSLRVAGGYYNEQFFGPGTRLTVL.

The J gene is TRBJ1-5, the V gene TRBV24-1; TRBD1 might be the D (6 bases). The V end was cut by 1 base, the J end by 2 bases, with 8 bases between. This CDR3 contains 15 residues. Per germline, CDR1 KGHDR and CDR2 SFDVKD. CDR3 coding DNA: TGTGCCACCAGTGATTTAGGGGGGGGCAATCAGCCCCAGCATTTT. This encodes CATSDLGGGNQPQHF.

The V and J genes are TRBV19 and TRBJ1-6; D is possibly TRBD1 (5 bases). Trimming took off 7 bases at V and 0 bases at J, with 10 bases between the two ends. Germline V gene data show CDR1 as LNHDA and CDR2 as SQIVND (reference sequence). The CDR3 contains 15 residues. The CDR3 nucleotides are TGTGCCAGTACCCGGGACGACTCCTATAATTCACCCCTCCACTTT. Residues: CASTRDDSYNSPLHF.

A remark on this clonotype: Mismatch with germline at one junction end may stem from a read error. The chain couples TRBV7-7 to TRBJ2-5; 8 bases agree with TRBD1. From germline, CDR1 is SSHAT and CDR2 FNYEAQ (reference sequence). This CDR3 contains 16 residues. DNA of the CDR3: TGTGCTAGCAGCTTAGCGCGGCAGGGGGCTGGGGAGACCCAGTACTTC. Translated, it gives CASSLARQGAGETQYF.